The 23 T cell receptor beta chains presented below share a single source sample, sequenced in a study of T cell responses to AZD1222 COVID-19 vaccine. Clones were read by immunoSEQ multiplex PCR, and TCRdb kept only the in-frame ones, dropping some. The sample has around 77,000 clones, roughly 84% seen once. Sequences were derived from peripheral blood, sampled on day 0 of AZD1222 vaccination. These receptors were collected from an adult in good health.

The gene calls are TRBV5-1 and TRBJ1-6; 9 bases fit TRBD1. Germline CDR1 is SGHRS and CDR2 is YFSETQ. The CDR3 runs 17 residues. J lost 7 bases, V lost 3 bases, and 11 bases had no gene match. CDR3 DNA sequence: TGCGCCAGCAGCTCTACGTCCCCCGACAGGGGGAATTCACCCCTCCACTTT. Translated: CASSSTSPDRGNSPLHF.

The chain couples TRBV7-9 to TRBJ1-2; possibly TRBD1 for D (6 bases). This CDR3 region has 13 residues. The germline gives CDR1 SEHNR, CDR2 FQNEAQ (reference sequence). V gave up 2 bases and J gave up 10 bases, with 14 bases separating them. The CDR3 coding sequence is TGTGCCAGCAGCTTAACTGGACAGAATATCTACACCTTC. Its translation is CASSLTGQNIYTF.

The table lists this clone with a count of one. V usage is TRBV24-1 and J usage is TRBJ1-3; 10 bases align to TRBD1. CDR3 length: 16 amino acids. Unmatched junction bases numbered 9, after V lost 4 bases and J lost 7 bases. From germline, CDR1 is KGHDR and CDR2 SFDVKD. The CDR3 loop reads CATSETPGQGLNTIYF. The CDR3 DNA reads TGTGCCACCAGTGAAACTCCGGGACAGGGGTTGAACACCATATATTTT.

The chain couples TRBV4-3 to TRBJ1-5; D is unresolved. Germline loops: CDR1 LGHNA, CDR2 YSLEER. Between the trimmed V and J ends, which lost 0 bases and 3 bases, there was a span of 9 bases. This CDR3 is 15 amino acids long. The chain's CDR3 is CASSQDRATNQPQHF. The CDR3 nucleotides read TGCGCCAGCAGCCAAGATAGGGCAACCAATCAGCCCCAGCATTTT.

The chain recombines TRBV28 with TRBJ1-1, with TRBD1 as a possible D gene (6 bases). Germline-derived CDR1 and CDR2 are MDHEN and SYDVKM. The V end was cut by 7 bases, the J end by 0 bases, with 12 bases between. CDR3 size: 14 residues. DNA of the CDR3: TGTGCCAGCACTCAAGGGGGGATGAACACTGAAGCTTTCTTT. This translates into CASTQGGMNTEAFF. Together with reference TRBV28 and TRBJ1-1, the CDR3 gives the full variable domain: DVKVTQSSRYLVKRTGEKVFLECVQDMDHENMFWYRQDPGLGLRLIYFSYDVKMKEKGDIPEGYSVSREKKERFSLILESASTNQTSMYLCASTQGGMNTEAFFGQGTRLTVV.

V usage is TRBV27 and J usage is TRBJ1-6, with no clear D. Trimming took off 6 bases at V and 2 bases at J, with 2 bases between the two ends. CDR1 is MNHEY, CDR2 SMNVEV, per germline (reference sequence). The CDR3 contains 12 residues. CDR3 bases: TGTGCCAGCAGGGCCTATAATTCACCCCTCCACTTT. It yields the protein CASRAYNSPLHF.

In nucleotides, the CDR3 is TGTGCCAGTAGTATGGGGGCGTTCCCCCTCTACGAGCAGTACTTC. As protein: CASSMGAFPLYEQYF. The chain links TRBV19 to TRBJ2-7, with a weak D call TRBD1 (6 bases). The V end lost 3 bases, the J end lost 3 bases, and 15 bases lay between the germline ends. CDR1 and CDR2 (germline): LNHDA, SQIVND (reference sequence). This CDR3 region has 15 residues.

This chain links TRBV4-1 with TRBJ2-5; TRBD1 aligns across 7 bases. Germline CDR1 MGHRA, CDR2 YSYEKL. There are 15 residues in the CDR3. V shed 1 base and J 1 base; nucleotides not matched to a gene: 3. The CDR3 protein is CASSQASGGQETQYF. In DNA form, the CDR3 reads TGCGCCAGCAGCCAAGCATCAGGGGGCCAAGAGACCCAGTACTTC.

The chain links TRBV24-1 to TRBJ1-4; no definite D call. V shed 4 bases and J shed 14 bases, with 16 bases lying between them. This CDR3 contains 13 residues. Germline V lookup: CDR1 KGHDR, CDR2 SFDVKD. The CDR3 region has the DNA TGTGCCACCAGTGAGTTTCTGCATATAGGTCTGTTTTTT. Translation gives CATSEFLHIGLFF.

V gene TRBV10-3 combines with J gene TRBJ2-2; no clear D. The CDR3 totals 11 residues. The V end lost 4 bases, the J end lost 7 bases, and 4 bases lay between the germline ends. Looked up from germline, CDR1 is ENHRY and CDR2 is SYGVKD. CDR3 sequence (DNA): TGTGCCATCAGTGCGGGCGGGGAGCTGTTTTTT. Translation: CAISAGGELFF.

The genes are TRBV28 and TRBJ2-6; D is unclear. This CDR3 contains 15 residues. Germline values: CDR1 MDHEN, CDR2 SYDVKM. Between the trimmed V and J ends, which lost 2 bases and 0 bases, there was a span of 5 bases. The CDR3 DNA sequence: TGTGCCAGCAGTTTACGGAGCTCTGGGGCCAACGTCCTGACTTTC. Translating it yields CASSLRSSGANVLTF.

CDR3 protein: CASRSHSDGYTF. For the CDR3, the DNA is TGTGCCAGCAGATCGCATTCTGATGGCTACACCTTC. The chain joins TRBV9 to TRBJ1-2; D gene ambiguous. Per the germline V gene, CDR1 is SGDLS and CDR2 is YYNGEE. The CDR3 is 12 residues long. V was trimmed by 5 bases and J by 6 bases, leaving 11 bases between them.

This clone was recorded once. The rearrangement links TRBV27 to TRBJ2-3; 8 bases line up with TRBD2. The CDR3 totals 14 residues. Germline lookup yields CDR1 MNHEY and CDR2 SMNVEV (reference sequence). V lost 3 bases to trimming and J lost 5 bases; unmatched junction nucleotides: 4. The CDR3 loop reads CASSFGREVDTQYF. The CDR3 bases are TGTGCCAGCAGTTTCGGGCGGGAGGTAGATACGCAGTATTTT.

J is TRBJ2-1 and V is TRBV6-5; D remains ambiguous. The V gene's germline CDR1 is MNHEY and CDR2 SVGAGI. The CDR3 sequence is 12 residues long. With 7 bases removed from V and 11 bases from J, the gap between germline ends came to 15 bases. The CDR3 DNA sequence: TGTGCCAGCACTACAATAAATGGTCAGCAGTTCTTC. Amino acid sequence: CASTTINGQQFF.

The V gene is TRBV30, the J gene TRBJ2-2, with TRBD1 matching 7 bases. Germline V gene lookup returns CDR1 GTSNPN and CDR2 SVGIG (reference sequence). This CDR3 region has 15 residues. Trimming at V came to 2 bases and at J to 5 bases, leaving 8 bases not matched to a gene. The CDR3 DNA reads as TGTGCCTGGAGTCCTCTTAGGACAGGAACCGGGGAGCTGTTTTTT. Its translation is CAWSPLRTGTGELFF. Drawing the rest from reference TRBV30 and TRBJ2-2, the complete variable domain is SQTIHQWPATLVQPVGSPLSLECTVEGTSNPNLYWYRQAAGRGLQLLFYSVGIGQISSEVPQNLSASRPQDRQFILSSKKLLLSDSGFYLCAWSPLRTGTGELFFGEGSRLTVL.

The chain links TRBV4-2 to TRBJ1-4; tentative D call: TRBD1 (5 bases). Trimming cost V 4 bases and J 8 bases, with 17 bases left between them. The V gene's germline CDR1 is LGHNA and CDR2 YNFKEQ. The CDR3 extends over 15 amino acids. For the CDR3, the DNA is TGTGCCAGCAGCCTAGCTGACAGCCCCGGGGAAAAACTGTTTTTT. Translating it yields CASSLADSPGEKLFF.

This clone was recorded a few times. This chain uses TRBV9 with TRBJ2-7; 10 nucleotides match TRBD1. The CDR3 is 17 amino acids. J lost 3 bases, V lost 0 bases, and 9 bases had no gene match. Per the germline V gene, CDR1 is SGDLS and CDR2 is YYNGEE. The CDR3 DNA reads as TGTGCCAGCAGCGTAGGGGTCGGGACAGGGGTTCTCTACGAGCAGTACTTC. Translated: CASSVGVGTGVLYEQYF.

In this sample, this clone turned up once. V gene TRBV25-1 combines with J gene TRBJ2-7; 7 positions agree with TRBD1. V was clipped by 5 bases and J by 0 bases; unmatched bases: 7. Germline V CDR1 and CDR2: MGHDK, SYGVNS. CDR3 length: 15 amino acids. CDR3 sequence (DNA): TGTGCCAGCAGTTACGACAGGGTGAGCTCCTACGAGCAGTACTTC. Translation: CASSYDRVSSYEQYF.

This clone was detected only once. This same CDR3 is encoded by further DNA sequences in the sample. V is TRBV11-2 and J is TRBJ2-7; the match to TRBD1 covers 7 bases. The CDR3 runs 15 residues. The V gene's germline CDR1 is SGHAT and CDR2 FQNNGV. Unmatched junction bases numbered 6, after V lost 4 bases and J lost 0 bases. As DNA, the CDR3 is TGTGCCAGCAGCTCGAGGGGGCCGAGCTCCTACGAGCAGTACTTC. This gives the protein CASSSRGPSSYEQYF.

This clone was detected a few times. The chain joins TRBV9 to TRBJ1-2; D not resolved. The CDR3 runs 12 residues. V dropped 6 bases and J dropped 5 bases, with 11 bases sitting between them. Germline V gives CDR1 SGDLS, CDR2 YYNGEE. For the CDR3, the DNA is TGTGCCAGCACGGGCAGCCTATATGGCTACACCTTC. Amino acids: CASTGSLYGYTF.

The CDR3 DNA is TGCAGTGCTAGTGTCGCGGGGGGCGGCCTCTCCTACGAGCAGTACTTC. Its translation is CSASVAGGGLSYEQYF. V gene TRBV20-1 combines with J gene TRBJ2-7; 8 nucleotides line up with TRBD2. Germline CDR1 reads DFQATT; CDR2 reads SNEGSKA (reference sequence). CDR3 length: 16 residues. Trimming at V came to 3 bases and at J to 0 bases, leaving 10 bases not matched to a gene.

The chain uses TRBV2 and TRBJ1-4; perhaps TRBD1 as D (6 bases). V was cut by 3 bases and J by 5 bases, with 10 bases left in between. The CDR3 totals 14 residues. The germline gives CDR1 SNHLY, CDR2 FYNNEI. The CDR3 spells CASSDSRGNEKLFF. In DNA form, the CDR3 reads TGTGCCAGCAGTGATTCCAGGGGCAATGAAAAACTGTTTTTT.

In this sample, this clone turned up once. This chain links TRBV14 with TRBJ1-6; D is uncertain. The germline V gene encodes CDR1 SGHDN and CDR2 FVKESK. The CDR3 is made up of 14 amino acids. V lost 0 bases and J 7 bases, leaving 7 bases between the germline ends. CDR3 in amino acids: CASSQDYRNSPLHF. The CDR3 bases are TGTGCCAGCAGCCAAGACTATAGGAATTCACCCCTCCACTTT. Full variable domain (missing parts from reference TRBV14 and TRBJ1-6): EAGVTQFPSHSVIEKGQTVTLRCDPISGHDNLYWYRRVMGKEIKFLLHFVKESKQDESGMPNNRFLAERTGGTYSTLKVQPAELEDSGVYFCASSQDYRNSPLHFGNGTRLTVT.